This TCR beta chain was found in a study of Ad26.COV2.S vaccination and SARS-CoV-2 variants. Study background: The vaccine Ad26.COV2.S was put into the muscle once, or twice with 56 days between. Study findings and constraints: Similar non-spike TCR breadth was observed in recipients of vaccine and of placebo.

Remarks on this clone: Its target is unknown.

Between the trimmed V and J ends, which lost 8 bases and 7 bases, there was a span of 6 bases. There are 10 residues in the CDR3. Looked up from germline, CDR1 is MNHEY and CDR2 is SVGAGI. Clones were read by immunoSEQ multiplex PCR, and TCRdb kept only the in-frame ones, dropping some. The data contain 500,000 or so clones, 85% to 90% of them singletons. Specified treatment: some 20 received Ad26.COV2.S at low or high dose, single or two shots; about 5 received placebo; per-sample allocation not given. Repertoires come from day 63 after the first vaccine or placebo injection. This clonotype was obtained from a person aged 18-60 years who received the Ad26.COV2.S COVID-19 vaccine or a placebo. The sequencing here drew on peripheral blood, taken in a trial of Ad26.COV2.S vaccine versus placebo. The chain has TRBV6-5 and TRBJ1-5; D gene unclear. DNA of the CDR3: TGTGCCAGCCAGGAACAGCCCCAGCATTTT. Protein product: CASQEQPQHF.